One sample yielded the 7 T cell receptor beta chains listed below, sequenced in a study of glioma-infiltrating T cells after dendritic cell vaccination. As to time point: after dendritic cell vaccination, including at tumor progression/relapse. Only in-frame clones appear in the TCRdb table, and some are missing; sequencing was by immunoSEQ multiplex PCR. The data show over 75,000 clones, approximately 75% seen once. This sample comprised blood, obtained after dendritic cell vaccination. Source of these receptors: a human donor with glioblastoma.

The V gene is TRBV10-2, the J gene TRBJ2-3; D is perhaps TRBD1 (6 bases). Trimming stripped 2 bases from V and 8 bases from J, with 20 bases between. The CDR3 is made up of 16 amino acids. Germline CDR1 WSHSY, CDR2 SAAADI. The CDR3 is CASSEKFQGRAATQYF. The CDR3 bases are TGCGCCAGCAGTGAGAAATTTCAGGGGAGAGCGGCTACGCAGTATTTT.

This clone was counted between two and nine times. The genes are TRBV5-1 and TRBJ2-5; 10 positions agree with TRBD2. Germline lookup yields CDR1 SGHRS and CDR2 YFSETQ. This CDR3 region has 15 residues. The V and J ends lost 2 bases and 3 bases, in that order; junction bases with no gene match: 4. The DNA for the CDR3 is TGCGCCAGCAGCTTTTCCGGGACTAGCGAAGAGACCCAGTACTTC. Translation gives CASSFSGTSEETQYF.

The CDR3 DNA sequence: TGTGCCAGCTCCCCGCCGGGGAACACTGAAGCTTTCTTT. This codes for CASSPPGNTEAFF. The genes are TRBV18 and TRBJ1-1; no clear D gene. The CDR3 totals 13 residues. Germline-derived CDR1 and CDR2 are KGHSH and LQKENI. V lost 6 bases and J lost 1, with 9 bases in between.

V usage is TRBV14 and J usage is TRBJ2-1; 7 nucleotides align to TRBD1. CDR3 length: 13 amino acids. CDR1 and CDR2 from the germline V gene are SGHDN and FVKESK. Losses at the gene ends were 4 bases for V and 9 bases for J; bases not matched to a gene: 6. As DNA, the CDR3 is TGTGCCAGCAGCCCCCTCGAGGGGGCTGAGCAGTTCTTC. As protein: CASSPLEGAEQFF.

The V gene is TRBV15, the J gene TRBJ1-1, with TRBD1 matching over 12 bases. This CDR3 is 15 amino acids long. J lost 5 bases, V lost 3 bases, and 4 bases had no gene match. Germline V CDR1 and CDR2: LNHNV, YYDKDF (reference sequence). The CDR3 nucleotides read TGTGCCACCAGCAGTCGGGACAGGGGGCGGACTGAAGCTTTCTTT. Its protein is CATSSRDRGRTEAFF.

The V call is TRBV19, the J call TRBJ2-7; 11 bases map to TRBD1. The CDR3 covers 17 residues. CDR1 is LNHDA, CDR2 SQIVND, per germline (reference sequence). Trimming removed 7 bases from V and 6 bases from J; junction bases left unmatched: 17. CDR3 amino acids: CASTPRPGQGEICEQYV. CDR3 bases: TGTGCCAGTACCCCCCGGCCGGGACAGGGGGAGATTTGCGAGCAGTACGTC.

This chain connects TRBV11-3 to TRBJ2-2, with D maybe TRBD2 (6 bases). CDR1 is SGHNT, CDR2 YENEEA, per germline. The CDR3 totals 15 residues. V lost 5 bases and J lost 4, with 14 bases in between. The CDR3 spells CASSLNQGGTGELFF. In DNA, the CDR3 is TGTGCCAGCAGCCTCAACCAGGGAGGCACCGGGGAGCTGTTTTTT.